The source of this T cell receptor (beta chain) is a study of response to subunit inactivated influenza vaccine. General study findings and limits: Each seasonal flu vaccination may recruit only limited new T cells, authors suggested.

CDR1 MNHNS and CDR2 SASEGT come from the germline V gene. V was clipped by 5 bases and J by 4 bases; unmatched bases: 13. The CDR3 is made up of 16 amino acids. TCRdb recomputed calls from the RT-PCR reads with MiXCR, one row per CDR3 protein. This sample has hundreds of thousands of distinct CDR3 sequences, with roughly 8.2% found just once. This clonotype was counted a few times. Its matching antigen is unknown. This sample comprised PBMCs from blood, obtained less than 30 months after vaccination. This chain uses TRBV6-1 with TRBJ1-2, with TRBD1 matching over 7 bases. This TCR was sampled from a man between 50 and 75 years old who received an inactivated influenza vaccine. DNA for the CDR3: TGTGCCAGCAGTCCTCTGGGACAGCCTCGCGGCTATGGCTACACCTTC. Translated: CASSPLGQPRGYGYTF.